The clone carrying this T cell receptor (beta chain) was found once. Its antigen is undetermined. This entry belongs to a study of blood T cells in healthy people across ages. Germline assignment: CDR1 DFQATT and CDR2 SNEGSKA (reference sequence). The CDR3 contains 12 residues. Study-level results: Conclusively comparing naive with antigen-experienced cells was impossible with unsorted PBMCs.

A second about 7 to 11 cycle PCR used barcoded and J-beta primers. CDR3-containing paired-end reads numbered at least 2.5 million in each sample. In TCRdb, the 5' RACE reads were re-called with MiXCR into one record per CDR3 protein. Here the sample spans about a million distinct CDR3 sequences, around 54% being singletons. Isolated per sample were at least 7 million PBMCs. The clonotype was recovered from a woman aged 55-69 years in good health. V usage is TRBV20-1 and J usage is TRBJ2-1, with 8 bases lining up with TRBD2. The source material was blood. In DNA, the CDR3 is TGCAGGGGACTAGAGGGGCTCAATGAGCAGTTCTTC. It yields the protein CRGLEGLNEQFF.